These T cell receptor beta chains were read from a single sample in a study of early stage breast cancer tumors. Assay used: immunoSEQ multiplex PCR; TCRdb lists only in-frame clones, some missing. The sample has over 45,000 clones, 83% seen once; the top ten hold more than 1.1%. The specimen was blood. These receptors were collected from a person aged 45-60 years with breast cancer. Each CDR3 is given with its conserved first and last residue. The D gene is left open where the match is weak. Not every row has a clone size; where given, it reads once, few, many or a size class.

size: -; J: TRBJ2-5; D: -; V: TRBV27; CDR3: CASSPTQGGETQYF; DNA: TGTGCCAGCAGTCCGACTCAGGGAGGAGAGACCCAGTACTTC
size: -; J: TRBJ1-2; D: -; V: TRBV5-1; CDR3: CASSLQGVGFSNYGYTF; DNA: TGCGCCAGCAGCTTGCAAGGGGTAGGCTTCTCTAACTATGGCTACACCTTC
size: -; J: TRBJ1-3; D: -; V: TRBV30; CDR3: CAWSDLQRVSGNTIYF; DNA: TGTGCCTGGAGCGACCTCCAAAGGGTTTCTGGAAACACCATATATTTT
size: -; J: TRBJ1-2; D: -; V: TRBV6-5; CDR3: CASRSPTAGDGYTF; DNA: TGTGCCAGCAGGTCACCCACAGCCGGCGATGGCTACACCTTC
size: once; J: TRBJ1-4; D: -; V: TRBV30; CDR3: CAWQGGNEKLFF; DNA: TGTGCCTGGCAGGGTGGAAATGAAAAACTGTTTTTT
size: -; J: TRBJ2-7; D: -; V: TRBV5-4; CDR3: CASSTSKAPNEQYF; DNA: TGTGCCAGCAGCACTTCCAAGGCCCCAAACGAGCAGTACTTC
size: -; J: TRBJ2-5; D: -; V: TRBV18; CDR3: CASSPLQGGETQYF; DNA: TGTGCCAGCTCACCACTTCAGGGTGGGGAGACCCAGTACTTC
size: -; J: TRBJ2-7; D: -; V: TRBV28; CDR3: CASRPGPNYEQYF; DNA: TGTGCCAGCAGACCGGGACCTAACTACGAGCAGTACTTC
size: few; J: TRBJ2-7; D: -; V: TRBV28; CDR3: CASSDSGTPYEQYF; DNA: TGTGCCAGCAGCGACTCAGGGACCCCCTACGAGCAGTACTTC
size: -; J: TRBJ2-5; D: TRBD1; V: TRBV18; CDR3: CASSAAGQGQETQYF; DNA: TGTGCCAGCTCAGCAGCTGGACAGGGACAAGAGACCCAGTACTTC
size: once; J: TRBJ2-3; D: TRBD2; V: TRBV2; CDR3: CASLAGDSTDTQYF; DNA: TGTGCCAGTCTAGCGGGGGATAGCACAGATACGCAGTATTTT
size: -; J: TRBJ1-3; D: TRBD1; V: TRBV7-8; CDR3: CASSLDGGGLRSGNTIYF; DNA: TGTGCCAGCAGCTTAGACGGAGGGGGCCTCCGCTCTGGAAACACCATATATTTT
size: -; J: TRBJ1-3; D: -; V: TRBV6-5; CDR3: CASSPETGSGNTIYF; DNA: TGTGCCAGCAGTCCTGAGACAGGCTCTGGAAACACCATATATTTT
size: -; J: TRBJ2-7; D: -; V: TRBV5-6; CDR3: CASSSREQYEQYF; DNA: TGTGCCAGCAGCTCCCGTGAACAGTACGAGCAGTACTTC
size: -; J: TRBJ2-5; D: -; V: TRBV7-9; CDR3: CASSLAPITQETQYF; DNA: TGTGCCAGCAGCTTAGCGCCCATAACTCAAGAGACCCAGTACTTC
size: once; J: TRBJ2-7; D: TRBD2; V: TRBV2; CDR3: CASSEYLGHTGTRSFYEQYF; DNA: TGTGCCAGCAGTGAATATCTGGGACACACCGGGACTAGATCCTTCTACGAGCAGTACTTC
size: -; J: TRBJ2-5; D: -; V: TRBV7-6; CDR3: CASSSPYREVGETQYF; DNA: TGTGCCAGCAGCTCGCCATACAGGGAAGTCGGCGAGACCCAGTACTTC
size: -; J: TRBJ2-2; D: -; V: TRBV2; CDR3: CASIRGGVGNTGELFF; DNA: TGTGCCAGCATAAGGGGCGGAGTTGGGAACACCGGGGAGCTGTTTTTT
size: once; J: TRBJ2-3; D: -; V: TRBV19; CDR3: CASSIGGYTDTQYF; DNA: TGTGCCAGTAGTATAGGAGGGTACACAGATACGCAGTATTTT
size: -; J: TRBJ2-5; D: -; V: TRBV6-5; CDR3: CASSSQGDFQETQYF; DNA: TGTGCCAGCAGTTCCCAAGGGGACTTCCAAGAGACCCAGTACTTC
size: -; J: TRBJ2-7; D: -; V: TRBV7-9; CDR3: CASSLGSLGDEQYF; DNA: TGTGCCAGCAGCTTGGGAAGTCTCGGTGACGAGCAGTACTTC
size: -; J: TRBJ1-4; D: -; V: TRBV18; CDR3: CASSLFSRDATNEKLFF; DNA: TGTGCCAGCTCACTCTTTTCCCGCGACGCAACTAATGAAAAACTGTTTTTT
size: -; J: TRBJ1-5; D: TRBD1; V: TRBV6-6; CDR3: CASSFRDRDQPQHF; DNA: TGTGCCAGCAGTTTCCGGGACAGGGATCAACCCCAGCATTTT
size: -; J: TRBJ2-1; D: TRBD2; V: TRBV30; CDR3: CAWSAVGPGGYNEQFF; DNA: TGTGCCTGGAGTGCGGTAGGGCCGGGGGGATACAATGAGCAGTTCTTC
size: -; J: TRBJ2-5; D: TRBD1; V: TRBV7-2; CDR3: CASSPGDRGIQETQYF; DNA: TGTGCCAGCAGCCCCGGGGACAGGGGCATTCAAGAGACCCAGTACTTC
size: -; J: TRBJ2-7; D: TRBD2; V: TRBV2; CDR3: CASSEGLAGLPQYF; DNA: TGTGCCAGCAGTGAAGGACTAGCGGGGCTACCGCAGTACTTC
size: -; J: TRBJ2-5; D: TRBD2; V: TRBV28; CDR3: CASSLPSGGLETQYF; DNA: TGTGCCAGCAGTTTACCTAGCGGGGGCTTGGAGACCCAGTACTTC
size: -; J: TRBJ1-1; D: -; V: TRBV19; CDR3: CASSSQGNTEAFF; DNA: TGTGCCAGTAGTTCACAGGGTAATACTGAAGCTTTCTTT
size: -; J: TRBJ2-7; D: TRBD1; V: TRBV5-4; CDR3: CASSLGVGQASYEQYF; DNA: TGTGCCAGCAGCTTGGGGGTGGGACAGGCCTCCTACGAGCAGTACTTC
size: -; J: TRBJ1-1; D: -; V: TRBV11-2; CDR3: CASSLVDNTEAFF; DNA: TGTGCCAGCAGCTTAGTTGACAACACTGAAGCTTTCTTT
size: -; J: TRBJ1-4; D: -; V: TRBV7-2; CDR3: CASSLDGTNEKLFF; DNA: TGTGCCAGCAGCTTAGACGGGACTAATGAAAAACTGTTTTTT
size: -; J: TRBJ2-2; D: -; V: TRBV7-9; CDR3: CASSLGLANTGELFF; DNA: TGTGCCAGCAGCTTAGGACTAGCGAACACCGGGGAGCTGTTTTTT
size: few; J: TRBJ1-1; D: -; V: TRBV10-3; CDR3: CAISDSGNEAFF; DNA: TGTGCCATCAGTGATTCTGGCAATGAAGCTTTCTTT
size: -; J: TRBJ2-7; D: -; V: TRBV7-9; CDR3: CASSLRYEQYF; DNA: TGTGCCAGCAGCTTACGCTACGAGCAGTACTTC
size: -; J: TRBJ1-1; D: -; V: TRBV10-1; CDR3: CASSESNPYGDRAFF; DNA: TGCGCCAGCAGTGAGTCCAACCCCTATGGGGATCGAGCTTTCTTT
size: -; J: TRBJ1-5; D: -; V: TRBV18; CDR3: CASSTGGGGGNQPQHF; DNA: TGTGCCAGCTCAACCGGGGGTGGAGGGGGCAATCAGCCCCAGCATTTT
size: -; J: TRBJ1-1; D: -; V: TRBV7-2; CDR3: CASSLGVKNTEAFF; DNA: TGTGCCAGCAGCCTGGGAGTCAAGAACACTGAAGCTTTCTTT
size: -; J: TRBJ2-1; D: TRBD2; V: TRBV28; CDR3: CASSSKGLAGGRWQFF; DNA: TGTGCCAGCAGTTCAAAGGGACTAGCGGGAGGTAGGTGGCAGTTCTTC
size: -; J: TRBJ1-5; D: TRBD1; V: TRBV6-1; CDR3: CASTYDTGVEQPQHF; DNA: TGTGCCAGCACCTATGACACAGGGGTCGAACAGCCCCAGCATTTT
size: -; J: TRBJ1-3; D: TRBD1; V: TRBV5-1; CDR3: CASSLLLRGSSGNTIYF; DNA: TGCGCCAGCAGTCTACTACTCAGGGGGAGCTCTGGAAACACCATATATTTT
size: -; J: TRBJ2-2; D: TRBD2; V: TRBV4-3; CDR3: CASSLRTVTSGLGGELFF; DNA: TGCGCCAGCAGCCTCAGGACAGTCACTAGCGGATTAGGCGGGGAGCTGTTTTTT
size: -; J: TRBJ2-3; D: -; V: TRBV19; CDR3: CASSILRLTSTDTQYF; DNA: TGTGCCAGTAGTATACTGAGACTAACCAGCACAGATACGCAGTATTTT
size: -; J: TRBJ2-1; D: -; V: TRBV5-1; CDR3: CASSLSVLSSYNEQFF; DNA: TGCGCCAGCAGCTTGTCAGTCTTAAGCTCCTACAATGAGCAGTTCTTC
size: -; J: TRBJ2-1; D: -; V: TRBV4-1; CDR3: CASSQRGETSYNEQFF; DNA: TGCGCCAGCAGCCAAAGGGGGGAGACCTCCTACAATGAGCAGTTCTTC
size: -; J: TRBJ1-4; D: -; V: TRBV2; CDR3: CASSESPHEKLFF; DNA: TGTGCCAGCAGTGAATCCCCTCATGAAAAACTGTTTTTT
size: -; J: TRBJ1-1; D: -; V: TRBV2; CDR3: CASRVRTNTEAFF; DNA: TGTGCCAGCAGGGTAAGGACGAACACTGAAGCTTTCTTT
size: -; J: TRBJ2-2; D: TRBD2; V: TRBV19; CDR3: CASRGTSGSHTGELFF; DNA: TGTGCCAGTAGGGGGACTAGCGGGAGTCACACCGGGGAGCTGTTTTTT
size: -; J: TRBJ2-5; D: -; V: TRBV30; CDR3: CAWSEGSWETQYF; DNA: TGTGCCTGGAGTGAGGGGAGTTGGGAGACCCAGTACTTC
size: -; J: TRBJ2-7; D: -; V: TRBV18; CDR3: CASIRGNEQYF; DNA: TGTGCCAGCATTAGAGGGAACGAGCAGTACTTC